This T cell receptor (beta chain) derives from a study of blood T cell repertoires in COVID-19. Across the whole study: The United States, Italy and Spain provided the acute and convalescent COVID-19 samples.

Original processing notes: Estimation of nucleated cell counts was performed using reference gene primer amplification. Assay used: immunoSEQ multiplex PCR; TCRdb lists only in-frame clones, some missing. V, J and clone size derive from that table, while D and trimming were established from the DNA sequence. This sample yields over 150,000 clones, of which roughly 71% are seen a single time; around 3.5% belongs to the top ten. Per the germline V gene, CDR1 is LNHDA and CDR2 is SQIVND (reference sequence). V dropped 3 bases and J dropped 2 bases, with 11 bases sitting between them. The CDR3 is made up of 15 amino acids.

V is TRBV19 and J is TRBJ1-5; the D gene is possibly TRBD1 (6 bases). This clonotype originated in a woman at least 80 years old with acute or convalescent COVID-19. The sequencing input was peripheral blood. The chain's CDR3 is CASSMEGGGNQPQHF. The CDR3 DNA sequence: TGTGCCAGTAGTATGGAGGGGGGGGGCAATCAGCCCCAGCATTTT.